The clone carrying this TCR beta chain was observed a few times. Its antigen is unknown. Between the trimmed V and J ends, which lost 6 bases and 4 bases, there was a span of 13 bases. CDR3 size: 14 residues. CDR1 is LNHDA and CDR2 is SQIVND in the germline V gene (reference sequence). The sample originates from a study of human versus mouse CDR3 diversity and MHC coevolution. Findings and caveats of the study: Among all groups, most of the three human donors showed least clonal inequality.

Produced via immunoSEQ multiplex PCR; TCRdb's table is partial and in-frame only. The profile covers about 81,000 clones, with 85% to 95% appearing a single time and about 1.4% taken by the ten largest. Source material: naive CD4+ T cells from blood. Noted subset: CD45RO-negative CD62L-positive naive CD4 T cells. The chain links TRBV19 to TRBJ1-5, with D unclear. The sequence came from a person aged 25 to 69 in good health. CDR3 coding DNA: TGTGCCAGTAGGACCCCGGGAAGTAATCAGCCCCAGCATTTT. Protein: CASRTPGSNQPQHF.